This T cell receptor (beta chain) was obtained from a study of T cells after yellow fever vaccination. Overall study: For low cell numbers, libraries were made with SMART-Seq v4 Ultra Low Input.

In making TCR cDNA, 5'RACE template switching added a universal primer site and UMIs to it. A single record per CDR3 protein comes from TCRdb applying MiXCR to the 5' RACE reads. The sample contains 250,000 or so distinct CDR3 sequences, more than 3.5% of which appear only once. Whole-study results and caveats: After the booster, 95% to 98% of CD4 and 88% of CD8 primary-response clones were re-detected.

Ten or more counts support this clonotype. The antigen is unknown. The sequences come from PBMCs, collected 15 days after the yellow fever booster vaccination. The sequence came from a man in his late teens or twenties who received the YFV17D yellow fever vaccine.

The CDR3 sequence: CASSPSIGGRSYNEQFF. CDR3 DNA: TGTGCCAGCAGCCCCTCCATCGGGGGCCGCTCCTACAATGAGCAGTTCTTC. The genes are TRBV7-6 and TRBJ2-1; D assignment may be TRBD1 or TRBD2 (6 bases each). V was trimmed by 5 bases and J by 0 bases, leaving 17 bases between them. CDR1 is SGHVS, CDR2 FNYEAQ, per germline. The CDR3 extends over 17 amino acids.